Presented here are 31 T cell receptor beta chains from one specimen sequenced in a study of post-analysis software for immune sequencing data. Sequencing libraries made from TCR beta cDNA carried unique molecular identifiers. TCRdb re-called the PCR reads with MiXCR, one entry per CDR3 protein. The sample consists of about 160,000 distinct CDR3 sequences, roughly 40% of them appearing once. Source: blood, taken after autologous hematopoietic stem cell transplantation. The receptors stem from a girl aged 5-17 years with multiple sclerosis.

This clonotype was picked up many times. The rearrangement uses TRBV29-1 and TRBJ2-3; 8 bases line up with TRBD2. V gave up 4 bases and J gave up 5 bases; unmatched junction bases: 8. The V gene's germline CDR1 is SQVTM and CDR2 ANQGSEA. This CDR3 contains 14 residues. As DNA, the CDR3 is TGCAGCGTTGGCCCTAGCGGGCGGAAAGATACGCAGTATTTT. It is translated as CSVGPSGRKDTQYF.

The rearrangement links TRBV7-9 to TRBJ2-2; TRBD2 matches at 8 bases. This CDR3 is built from 15 residues. Germline CDR1 reads SEHNR; CDR2 reads FQNEAQ (reference sequence). V shed 8 bases, J shed 14 bases, and the junction held 19 bases outside the gene matches. Here the CDR3 reads CASPFSGERASSLFF. CDR3 nucleotides: TGTGCCAGCCCCTTTAGCGGGGAGCGGGCATCGTCACTGTTTTTT.

This clonotype came up a few times. The genes are TRBV27 and TRBJ2-7; D unclear. The end of the DNA aligns better with TRBJ2-5, so the J call may be wrong. The CDR3 sequence is 14 residues long. Per the germline V gene, CDR1 is MNHEY and CDR2 is SMNVEV (reference sequence). For the CDR3, the DNA is TGTGCCAGCAGTCCCCGGACGGTGGGAGAGACCCAGTACTTC. Translated: CASSPRTVGETQYF.

This chain uses TRBV29-1 with TRBJ1-1, with D unclear. The germline gives CDR1 SQVTM, CDR2 ANQGSEA. Trimming left V 3 bases short and J 1 base short, with 6 bases between. The CDR3 has 12 amino acids. CDR3 in DNA: TGCAGCGTTGACCTCCGGAACACTGAAGCTTTCTTT. It encodes CSVDLRNTEAFF.

The chain joins TRBV20-1 to TRBJ2-1, with D possibly TRBD1 on 5 matching bases. The CDR3 length is 13 residues. The germline V gene has CDR1 DFQATT and CDR2 SNEGSKA (reference sequence). The ends were cut back, 3 bases at V and 10 bases at J, with 16 bases in the middle. CDR3: CSASLLRGSEQFF. For the CDR3, the DNA is TGCAGTGCTAGCCTTCTAAGGGGCTCCGAGCAGTTCTTC.

J is TRBJ2-1 and V is TRBV24-1, with 10 nucleotides matching TRBD1. The CDR3 extends over 15 amino acids. J gave up 5 bases and V 5 bases, and 5 bases lay outside the gene matches. Germline V CDR1 and CDR2: KGHDR, SFDVKD. CDR3 coding DNA: TGTGCCACCAGTGTAGGCGGGACAGGGGACAATGAGCAGTTCTTC. As protein: CATSVGGTGDNEQFF.

This rearrangement joins TRBV28 to TRBJ2-7; 11 bases agree with TRBD2. From germline, CDR1 is MDHEN and CDR2 SYDVKM. The CDR3 consists of 15 residues. After removal of 6 bases from V and 0 bases from J, the junction contained 4 bases not matched to a gene. For the CDR3, the DNA is TGTGCCAGCAGACCCACTAGCGGGAGCTCCTACGAGCAGTACTTC. The encoded protein is CASRPTSGSSYEQYF.

The chain combines TRBV2 with TRBJ2-1; D remains unclear. The CDR3 length is 12 residues. Germline V gene data show CDR1 as SNHLY and CDR2 as FYNNEI. Trimming took off 5 bases at V and 10 bases at J, with 12 bases between the two ends. The CDR3 nucleotides are TGTGCCAGCAGTTCGGATCTGGTAGAGCAGTTCTTC. Translating gives CASSSDLVEQFF.

This clonotype turned up a few times. The V call is TRBV7-2, the J call TRBJ2-5; 7 bases map to TRBD1. V was pared by 5 bases and J by 2 bases, with 5 bases of the junction left unmatched. The V gene's germline CDR1 is SGHTA and CDR2 FQGNSA. The CDR3 extends over 14 amino acids. The CDR3 nucleotides are TGTGCCAGCAGCCTACAGGGGCCACAAGAGACCCAGTACTTC. This codes for CASSLQGPQETQYF.

The table lists this clonotype with a few counts. The chain uses TRBV5-5 and TRBJ2-7, with D possibly being TRBD1 (5 bases). CDR3 length: 13 residues. Germline CDR1 and CDR2: SGHKS and YYEKEE (reference sequence). The V and J ends lost 0 bases and 9 bases respectively, with 13 bases between them. CDR3 DNA: TGTGCCAGCAGCTTGGATCTTGGGGCGGTGCAGTACTTC. Its protein product is CASSLDLGAVQYF.

This clonotype was observed a few times. The V call is TRBV20-1, the J call TRBJ2-7; weak D call: TRBD2 (6 bases). Germline V gives CDR1 DFQATT, CDR2 SNEGSKA (reference sequence). The CDR3 is made up of 13 amino acids. Trimming removed 1 base at V and 7 bases at J, with 14 bases between. Here the CDR3 DNA reads TGCAGTGCTAGAGGGGGACTGGTCTATGAGCAGTACTTC. Amino acids: CSARGGLVYEQYF.

This chain links TRBV4-1 with TRBJ1-2, with 12 positions matching TRBD1. Germline V gene lookup returns CDR1 MGHRA and CDR2 YSYEKL. CDR3 length: 17 amino acids. Trimming removed 0 bases from V and 8 bases from J; junction bases left unmatched: 10. CDR3 amino acids: CASSQEFPGQGAEGYTF. CDR3 nucleotides: TGCGCCAGCAGCCAAGAATTCCCGGGACAGGGGGCAGAAGGCTACACCTTC.

The chain recombines TRBV20-1 with TRBJ2-7; 10 bases are shared with TRBD2. The ends lost 6 bases at V and 1 base at J; junction bases unmatched: 6. The CDR3 sequence is 14 residues long. The germline gives CDR1 DFQATT, CDR2 SNEGSKA (reference sequence). The CDR3 spells CSATGTSVSYEQYF. The CDR3 region has the DNA TGCAGTGCCACCGGGACTAGCGTTTCCTACGAGCAGTACTTC.

The V call is TRBV5-1, the J call TRBJ2-7; D might be TRBD2 (6 bases). The CDR3 is 13 amino acids. CDR1 is SGHRS, CDR2 YFSETQ, per germline. Trimming removed 4 bases at V and 3 bases at J, with 11 bases between. The CDR3 coding sequence is TGCGCCAGCAGCGGCGGGGTTCGCTACGAGCAGTACTTC. Translated, it gives CASSGGVRYEQYF. Combining the CDR3 with reference TRBV5-1 and TRBJ2-7 gives the whole variable domain KAGVTQTPRYLIKTRGQQVTLSCSPISGHRSVSWYQQTPGQGLQFLFEYFSETQRNKGNFPGRFSGRQFSNSRSEMNVSTLELGDSALYLCASSGGVRYEQYFGPGTRLTVT.

The V gene is TRBV5-1, the J gene TRBJ2-6; D remains ambiguous. Germline lookup yields CDR1 SGHRS and CDR2 YFSETQ. The CDR3 runs to 16 residues. V dropped 3 bases and J dropped 0 bases, with 10 bases sitting between them. CDR3 protein: CASSYAASSGANVLTF. The CDR3 DNA is TGCGCCAGCAGCTACGCAGCTAGCTCTGGGGCCAACGTCCTGACTTTC.

This clonotype was seen a few times. The V gene is TRBV14, the J gene TRBJ2-1, with D perhaps matching TRBD1 (5 bases). This CDR3 spans 16 amino acids. Germline-derived CDR1 and CDR2 are SGHDN and FVKESK. V was cut by 1 base and J by 7 bases, with 17 bases left in between. This chain's CDR3 is CASSQVEGANRNEQFF. The CDR3 coding sequence is TGTGCCAGCAGCCAAGTGGAAGGGGCAAACAGGAATGAGCAGTTCTTC.

This clonotype was counted a few times. The V gene is TRBV20-1, the J gene TRBJ2-5; D is uncertain. Germline V gene data show CDR1 as DFQATT and CDR2 as SNEGSKA (reference sequence). The CDR3 has 12 residues. V shed 4 bases and J shed 6 bases, with 12 bases lying between them. The CDR3 coding sequence is TGCAGTGCTAAAAAGCCCTTTAAGACCCAGTACTTC. Protein product: CSAKKPFKTQYF.

This clonotype is a singleton in its sample. This chain's CDR3 is CASILGTADEAFF. For the CDR3, the DNA is TGTGCCAGCATCCTGGGGACGGCGGATGAAGCTTTCTTT. The chain joins TRBV12-3 or TRBV12-4 to TRBJ1-1; a weak D match, TRBD1 (5 bases). The CDR3 has 13 residues. The V end was cut by 7 bases, the J end by 7 bases, with 16 bases between.

This clonotype was detected only a few times. The DNA for the CDR3 is TGTGCCAGCAGTACCTCGGGCCCTCCGAATTCACCCCTCCACTTT. Protein product: CASSTSGPPNSPLHF. The chain employs TRBV12-3 or TRBV12-4 and TRBJ1-6, with D hard to call. The CDR3 is made up of 15 amino acids. The V end lost 5 bases, the J end lost 7 bases, and 15 bases lay between the germline ends.

This chain uses TRBV29-1 with TRBJ2-7, with 12 bases identical to TRBD1. CDR1 SQVTM and CDR2 ANQGSEA come from the germline V gene. The CDR3 extends over 14 amino acids. Losses at the gene ends were 1 base for V and 6 bases for J; bases not matched to a gene: 4. The CDR3 DNA is TGCAGCGTTGAAGGGGGACAGGGGGCAGGCGAGCAGTACTTC. Encoded protein: CSVEGGQGAGEQYF.

The chain joins TRBV27 to TRBJ2-4; 10 bases align to TRBD2. The CDR3 sequence is 18 residues long. Germline CDR1 reads MNHEY; CDR2 reads SMNVEV (reference sequence). V lost 2 bases to trimming and J lost 0 bases; unmatched junction nucleotides: 7. The CDR3 is CASSLRPRLAGAKNIQYF. CDR3 in DNA: TGTGCCAGCAGTTTACGCCCCAGACTAGCGGGAGCCAAAAACATTCAGTACTTC.

The genes are TRBV29-1 and TRBJ2-5; weak D call: TRBD1 (6 bases). Deletions cut 7 bases from V and 4 bases from J, with 16 bases between. The germline gives CDR1 SQVTM, CDR2 ANQGSEA. This CDR3 contains 13 residues. This CDR3 is CSGWTEVLETQYF. The CDR3 DNA reads as TGCAGCGGATGGACAGAGGTTTTAGAGACCCAGTACTTC.

This clonotype was picked up a small number of times. The rearrangement uses TRBV6-4 and TRBJ2-3, with D perhaps matching TRBD2 (5 bases). Trimming pared 0 bases from V and 1 base from J, leaving 5 bases between. The V gene's germline CDR1 is MRHNA and CDR2 SNTAGT. The CDR3 runs 14 residues. Here the CDR3 reads CASSDSAGTDTQYF. CDR3 DNA sequence: TGTGCCAGCAGTGACTCAGCGGGCACAGATACGCAGTATTTT.

This rearrangement joins TRBV20-1 to TRBJ2-5; the match to TRBD2 covers 8 bases. The germline V gene has CDR1 DFQATT and CDR2 SNEGSKA (reference sequence). V gave up 1 base and J gave up 1 base; unmatched junction bases: 11. The CDR3 loop spans 17 amino acids. CDR3 DNA: TGCAGTGCTAGAGTTCCGAGTAGCGGGGTCTTCCAAGAGACCCAGTACTTC. It translates to CSARVPSSGVFQETQYF.

This clonotype was seen more than once but under ten times. The J gene is TRBJ2-7, the V gene TRBV20-1; D might be TRBD1 or TRBD2, each matching 5 bases. The J call may be mistaken, given a closer DNA end match to TRBJ2-5. The CDR3 spans 15 residues. CDR1 DFQATT and CDR2 SNEGSKA come from the germline V gene (reference sequence). CDR3 DNA: TGCAGTGCTGCCATGAGGGGAAGGGCAGTGGAGACCCAGTACTTC. Amino acid sequence: CSAAMRGRAVETQYF.

This clonotype was seen only a few times. The J gene is TRBJ1-5, the V gene TRBV27; no clear D. The CDR3 spans 13 residues. Trimming left V 10 bases short and J 0 bases short, with 10 bases between. In germline, CDR1 is MNHEY, CDR2 SMNVEV (reference sequence). CDR3 DNA sequence: TGTGCCACTAATACAGCTAGCAATCAGCCCCAGCATTTT. This gives the protein CATNTASNQPQHF.

This chain connects TRBV9 to TRBJ2-1, with D possibly being TRBD2 (6 bases). This CDR3 region has 16 residues. From germline, CDR1 is SGDLS and CDR2 YYNGEE. Trimming removed 1 base at V and 6 bases at J, with 17 bases between. The CDR3 loop is CASSVPRGGFGNEQFF. The DNA of the CDR3 is TGTGCCAGCAGCGTACCCCGTGGGGGGTTTGGCAATGAGCAGTTCTTC.

This clonotype was recorded a few times. The rearrangement uses TRBV5-1 and TRBJ2-3, with D tentatively TRBD1 (5 bases). Deletions cut 1 base from V and 0 bases from J, with 12 bases between. Germline values: CDR1 SGHRS, CDR2 YFSETQ. The CDR3 length is 16 residues. The CDR3 sequence is CASSLNQGRSTDTQYF. The CDR3, as DNA: TGCGCCAGCAGCTTGAACCAGGGCCGTAGCACAGATACGCAGTATTTT.

The rearrangement links TRBV6-1 to TRBJ2-3; D is ambiguous. The CDR3 is 15 amino acids. Trimming removed 7 bases at V and 2 bases at J, with 16 bases between. Germline CDR1 is MNHNS and CDR2 is SASEGT. CDR3 protein: CASKFITDLTDTQYF. CDR3 DNA: TGTGCCAGCAAGTTCATTACCGATCTCACAGATACGCAGTATTTT.

The chain recombines TRBV5-6 with TRBJ2-1, with a tentative D call TRBD2 (6 bases). The germline V and J ends were trimmed by 0 bases and 3 bases, with 16 bases remaining between them. Germline V gene sequence: CDR1 SGHDT, CDR2 YYEEEE. The CDR3 totals 17 residues. The CDR3 sequence: CASSLDLGGLFYNEQFF. CDR3 in DNA: TGTGCCAGCAGCTTGGATTTGGGGGGACTTTTCTACAATGAGCAGTTCTTC.

The sample holds many counts of this clonotype. The chain employs TRBV4-1 and TRBJ2-7; the match to TRBD2 covers 9 bases. CDR3 length equals 17 residues. Germline CDR1 and CDR2: MGHRA and YSYEKL. V lost 0 bases to trimming and J lost 2 bases; unmatched junction nucleotides: 8. The CDR3 DNA is TGCGCCAGCAGCCAAGATTGGGCGACTAGCGGAACCTACGAGCAGTACTTC. Its protein product is CASSQDWATSGTYEQYF.